This T cell receptor beta chain was profiled in a study of vaccination effects on CD4 cells after COVID-19. TCRdb's table, derived via immunoSEQ multiplex PCR, lists solely in-frame clones and lacks some. This sample has some 69,000 clones, with approximately 74% found just once. Points from the study as a whole: Substantial clonal contraction characterized both infection- and vaccine-induced clones late after vaccination.

CDR3 length equals 15 residues. Under the ViraFEST assay, PBMC were stimulated with viral peptide pools so that antigen-specific CD4+ T cells expanded. Sequencing was performed afterwards. Subsequent to a culture period of roughly 11 days, CD4+ T cells were isolated. Nucleocapsid antibody tests were negative, and the vaccine recipients had no prior SARS-CoV-2 infection. Wells containing a few million PBMC each were cultured with around 9.1 IU/ml IL-2 and approximately 9.6 ug/ml peptides. The authors exchanged half the medium for IL-2 medium on days 3 and 7. Turning to this clone: Antigen unknown.

This TCR derives from a human donor who received a COVID-19 vaccine. The rearrangement links TRBV21-1 to TRBJ2-4; TRBD1 was called by the table and not checked on the DNA. TRBV21-1 constitutes a pseudogene. Sequencing used CD4+ T cells from PBMCs cultured with HCoV-NL63 spike peptides, obtained before COVID-19 vaccination. CDR3 protein: CASSKQGGAKNIQYF. The CDR3 DNA reads as TGTGCCAGCAGCAAACAGGGCGGAGCCAAAAACATTCAGTACTTC.